Below, one T cell receptor beta chain is given with its context. Its specificity is not known. It may be a read error: a sequence one base away is much more abundant. The data derive from a study of T cells in Graves' hyperthyroidism and ophthalmopathy. General study results and limits: Onset of ophthalmopathy came a median roughly 6 months after the model predicted it. Most thyroid clonotypes with frequency above 0.001 were detected in blood.

Researchers barred patients who had uncontrolled infection, other autoimmune disease, pregnancy or lactation. From 9 to 10 ml of fresh peripheral blood, PBMCs were isolated. Amplified regions were TCR beta CDR3 sequences from RNA transcripts. The HTBI primer set drove a first-round RT-PCR of the TCR CDR3. TCRdb recomputed calls from the multiplex PCR reads with MiXCR, one row per CDR3 protein. The data contain approximately 480,000 distinct CDR3 sequences, roughly 20% of them singletons. V was shortened by 0 bases and J by 5 bases, with 2 bases between the two germline ends. Germline CDR1 and CDR2: SGDLS and YYNGEE. The CDR3 is 12 residues long.

V gene TRBV9 combines with J gene TRBJ2-2; no reliable D call. Sequenced: blood. The clonotype originates from a man between 18 and 35 years old with Graves' hyperthyroidism. CDR3 coding DNA: TGTGCCAGCAGCGTAGCTACCGGGGAGCTGTTTTTT. The encoded protein is CASSVATGELFF.